This TCR beta chain was profiled in a study of regulatory T cells in long-lasting Graves disease. Time point of the sample: newly diagnosed GD, antithyroid drugs for less than 3 months. Extracted PBMC RNA gave rise to the TCR library. The CDR3 runs 13 residues. Trimming took off 0 bases at V and 12 bases at J, with 15 bases between the two ends. Germline V CDR1 and CDR2: LGHNA, YNFKEQ. TCR beta libraries were built with iRepertoire HTBI primers and Arm-PCR of CDR3 regions. In TCRdb, the multiplex PCR reads were re-called with MiXCR into one record per CDR3 protein. The table shows about 420,000 distinct CDR3 sequences, with around 17% occurring only once. With regard to this clonotype: The antigen remains undetermined.

Study-level findings and limits: Relative to newly diagnosed Graves' patients, persistent ones had lower TCR diversity. Persistent disease preferred TRBV28, TRBJ1-2 and TRBJ2-5. Not thyroid tissue but only peripheral blood was studied.

These data also formed part of another study, on T cells in Graves' hyperthyroidism and ophthalmopathy.

V is TRBV4-2 and J is TRBJ2-7; D is unclear. The origin of this receptor is a woman between 18 and 29 years old with Graves disease. The sequencing here drew on peripheral blood mononuclear cells (PBMCs), taken at new diagnosis, from a patient treated with antithyroid drugs. For the CDR3, the DNA is TGTGCCAGCAGCCAAGATCAGAGAGATCCCGGGTACTTC. Amino acids: CASSQDQRDPGYF.